These 32 T cell receptor beta chains share one sample of origin, sequenced in a study of T cell repertoires in cytomegalovirus infection. TCRdb re-derived calls from the reads in MiXCR, one entry per CDR3 protein. The table has hundreds of thousands of distinct CDR3 sequences, about 17% seen once; the top ten hold more than 10%. Sequencing was performed on PBMCs. These receptors all stem from a human donor in good health (CMV status not recorded). Some clones in this sample may be carry-over from other donors' samples.

This clonotype was observed a few times. The chain combines TRBV12-3 or TRBV12-4 with TRBJ2-3; 9 bases align to TRBD1. Germline trimming cut 6 bases from V and 3 bases from J; bases unmatched to any gene: 7. The CDR3 consists of 15 residues. The CDR3 protein is CASSTGGAFTDTQYF. In DNA, the CDR3 is TGTGCCAGCAGCACAGGGGGCGCGTTTACAGATACGCAGTATTTT.

There are many counts of this clonotype. The chain employs TRBV6-1 and TRBJ1-5; 7 positions agree with TRBD1. Germline V CDR1 and CDR2: MNHNS, SASEGT. Losses at the gene ends were 4 bases for V and 0 bases for J; bases not matched to a gene: 12. The CDR3 extends over 18 amino acids. In DNA, the CDR3 is TGTGCCAGCAGTGTGGGAGCAGGGGGGGGGTATAGCAATCAGCCCCAGCATTTT. It translates to CASSVGAGGGYSNQPQHF.

The chain links TRBV15 to TRBJ2-1; D is tentatively TRBD1 or TRBD2 (6 bases each). The CDR3 is made up of 15 amino acids. Germline CDR1 LNHNV, CDR2 YYDKDF (reference sequence). V was pared by 1 base and J by 1 base, with 8 bases between. Here the CDR3 DNA reads TGTGCCACCAGCAGAGGAGGGGGGTCCTACAATGAGCAGTTCTTC. This sequence encodes CATSRGGGSYNEQFF. The whole variable domain, remainder taken from reference TRBV15 and TRBJ2-1, is DAMVIQNPRYQVTQFGKPVTLSCSQTLNHNVMYWYQQKSSQAPKLLFHYYDKDFNNEADTPDNFQSRRPNTSFCFLDIRSPGLGDTAMYLCATSRGGGSYNEQFFGPGTRLTVL.

The J gene is TRBJ2-1, the V gene TRBV2; D remains unclear. The germline V gene has CDR1 SNHLY and CDR2 FYNNEI. The germline V and J ends were trimmed by 7 bases and 5 bases, with 12 bases remaining between them. The CDR3 spans 13 residues. This CDR3 is CASTDGGNNEQFF. CDR3 nucleotides: TGTGCCAGCACGGACGGTGGAAACAATGAGCAGTTCTTC.

The J gene is TRBJ1-2, the V gene TRBV27; D uncertain. The CDR3 covers 14 residues. V was trimmed by 5 bases and J by 2 bases, leaving 12 bases between them. Germline loops: CDR1 MNHEY, CDR2 SMNVEV (reference sequence). CDR3 coding DNA: TGTGCCAGCAGTGCCCTCAGGTCCAACTATGGCTACACCTTC. Its translation: CASSALRSNYGYTF.

This clonotype was counted between two and nine times. The chain recombines TRBV28 with TRBJ2-5, with 12 positions matching TRBD1. J gave up 5 bases and V 7 bases, and 8 bases lay outside the gene matches. The CDR3 loop spans 15 amino acids. CDR1 is MDHEN, CDR2 SYDVKM, per germline. The CDR3 DNA reads as TGTGCCAGCACCCCCGGGACAGGGGGCTTTGAGACCCAGTACTTC. Translation: CASTPGTGGFETQYF.

This chain uses TRBV15 with TRBJ2-3, with a tentative D call TRBD2 (5 bases). The CDR3 consists of 13 residues. The germline V gene encodes CDR1 LNHNV and CDR2 YYDKDF (reference sequence). The V and J ends lost 5 bases and 5 bases respectively, with 11 bases between them. The CDR3 nucleotides are TGTGCCACCAGCTCCACACGGGGAGATACGCAGTATTTT. This sequence encodes CATSSTRGDTQYF.

This clonotype was observed many times. This rearrangement joins TRBV4-1 to TRBJ2-6; TRBD2 might be the D (5 bases). CDR3 length: 14 residues. Trimming left V 7 bases short and J 4 bases short, with 11 bases between. Looked up from germline, CDR1 is MGHRA and CDR2 is YSYEKL. CDR3 loop: CASTTTGGANVLTF. The CDR3 nucleotides read TGCGCCAGCACTACAACGGGGGGGGCCAACGTCCTGACTTTC.

This clonotype was seen many times. The gene calls are TRBV6-5 and TRBJ2-7; D remains unclear. CDR3 size: 13 residues. The V and J ends lost 0 bases and 0 bases respectively, with 3 bases between them. Germline CDR1 and CDR2: MNHEY and SVGAGI. The DNA for the CDR3 is TGTGCCAGCAGTTACTCGTACTCCTACGAGCAGTACTTC. Amino acid sequence: CASSYSYSYEQYF.

This clonotype showed up just a few times. The chain links TRBV12-3 or TRBV12-4 to TRBJ1-5; the D is unclear. Trimming removed 2 bases at V and 0 bases at J, with 8 bases between. The CDR3 has 15 residues. The CDR3, as DNA: TGTGCCAGCAGTTTAAACAGTTATAGCAATCAGCCCCAGCATTTT. Translating it yields CASSLNSYSNQPQHF.

This clonotype was detected ten times or more. The chain employs TRBV20-1 and TRBJ1-5; 7 bases align to TRBD1. Per the germline V gene, CDR1 is DFQATT and CDR2 is SNEGSKA (reference sequence). Trimming removed 6 bases from V and 1 base from J; junction bases left unmatched: 9. This CDR3 contains 15 residues. CDR3: CSAFPQGVSNQPQHF. The DNA for the CDR3 is TGCAGTGCCTTTCCCCAGGGGGTGAGCAATCAGCCCCAGCATTTT.

This clonotype was found many times. The chain carries TRBV7-2 and TRBJ2-7; 8 positions match TRBD2. CDR1 is SGHTA and CDR2 is FQGNSA in the germline V gene. The CDR3 loop spans 15 amino acids. V lost 1 base to trimming and J lost 4 bases; unmatched junction nucleotides: 6. The CDR3 loop is CASSLELAGIYEQYF. The CDR3 region has the DNA TGTGCCAGCAGCTTAGAATTAGCGGGGATATACGAGCAGTACTTC.

CDR3 in amino acids: CSVETQGEAFF. The CDR3 coding sequence is TGCAGCGTTGAGACACAGGGGGAAGCTTTCTTT. This chain links TRBV29-1 with TRBJ1-1, with 7 bases lining up with TRBD1. The germline CDR1 and CDR2 sequences are SQVTM and ANQGSEA. The junction had 3 bases not matched to a gene; V was cut back by 3 bases and J by 8 bases. The CDR3 loop spans 11 amino acids.

The chain is built from TRBV20-1 and TRBJ2-7, with 8 bases lining up with TRBD1. CDR1 is DFQATT and CDR2 is SNEGSKA in the germline V gene (reference sequence). J gave up 4 bases and V 2 bases, and 4 bases lay outside the gene matches. The CDR3 extends over 13 amino acids. CDR3 bases: TGCAGTGCTAGACAGGGGGCCAAGTACGAGCAGTACTTC. Translated, it gives CSARQGAKYEQYF.

In this sample, this clonotype turned up many times. V usage is TRBV7-9 and J usage is TRBJ2-7, with TRBD1 matching over 8 bases. CDR1 SEHNR and CDR2 FQNEAQ come from the germline V gene (reference sequence). The CDR3 runs to 15 residues. The J segment lost 5 bases and the V segment lost 2 bases, leaving 8 bases of the junction unmatched. This CDR3 reads CASSLRTGYYDEQYF. As DNA, the CDR3 is TGTGCCAGCAGCTTACGGACAGGGTACTACGACGAGCAGTACTTC.

This clonotype was detected a few times. The chain recombines TRBV28 with TRBJ2-5; 11 bases line up with TRBD2. Germline V gene lookup returns CDR1 MDHEN and CDR2 SYDVKM. V gave up 6 bases and J gave up 4 bases; unmatched junction bases: 13. This CDR3 contains 17 residues. In nucleotides, the CDR3 is TGTGCCAGCAGCCAACTAGCGGGGGCCAACCAAGGAGAGACCCAGTACTTC. This sequence encodes CASSQLAGANQGETQYF.

The chain recombines TRBV2 with TRBJ2-5; 7 positions agree with TRBD1. Germline CDR1 and CDR2: SNHLY and FYNNEI. V was pared by 10 bases and J by 7 bases, with 9 bases of the junction left unmatched. The CDR3 contains 12 residues. This CDR3 is CAIRDSPRTQYF. Written as DNA, the CDR3 is TGTGCCATAAGGGACAGCCCCAGGACCCAGTACTTC.

In this sample, this clonotype turned up a few times. V is TRBV15 and J is TRBJ2-7; weak D call: TRBD1 (6 bases). The ends were cut back, 0 bases at V and 2 bases at J, with 11 bases in the middle. CDR1 and CDR2 (germline): LNHNV, YYDKDF (reference sequence). The CDR3 spans 15 residues. The CDR3, as DNA: TGTGCCACCAGCAGAGATACAGGGAATCCCTACGAGCAGTACTTC. As protein: CATSRDTGNPYEQYF.

This clonotype was recorded at least ten times. J is TRBJ2-7 and V is TRBV28, with D possibly matching TRBD1 (6 bases). Trimming cost V 6 bases and J 10 bases, with 16 bases left between them. The CDR3 totals 12 residues. Germline assignment: CDR1 MDHEN and CDR2 SYDVKM. Here the CDR3 DNA reads TGTGCCAGCAGCCAAGATACAGGGAAACAGTACTTC. This codes for CASSQDTGKQYF.

Turning to this clonotype: This sequence may be a read error, since a much larger clone differs from it by one base. This sequence joins TRBV28 and TRBJ1-3; D is unclear. Trimming left V 6 bases short and J 0 bases short, with 9 bases between. The CDR3 has 14 amino acids. CDR1 MDHEN and CDR2 SYDVKM come from the germline V gene. The CDR3 reads CASSPSGSGNTIYF. In DNA form, the CDR3 reads TGTGCCAGCAGCCCCTCGGGCTCTGGAAACACCATATATTTT.

The chain is built from TRBV12-3 or TRBV12-4 and TRBJ2-7, with 9 bases identical to TRBD1. This CDR3 has 15 amino acids. V lost 4 bases, J lost 3 bases, and 7 bases stayed unmatched. The CDR3 bases are TGTGCCAGCAGTTGGACAGGGGCTCAAATCTACGAGCAGTACTTC. It specifies CASSWTGAQIYEQYF.

V is TRBV6-6 and J is TRBJ1-4, with a weak D call TRBD1 (6 bases). Per germline, CDR1 MNHNY and CDR2 SVGAGI (reference sequence). V dropped 2 bases and J dropped 6 bases, with 13 bases sitting between them. This CDR3 has 15 residues. The CDR3 nucleotides read TGTGCCAGCAGTTACGGGGGCAGGTGGTATGAAAAACTGTTTTTT. Protein sequence: CASSYGGRWYEKLFF.

V usage is TRBV20-1 and J usage is TRBJ2-7; D ambiguous. Germline values: CDR1 DFQATT, CDR2 SNEGSKA (reference sequence). The CDR3 is 13 residues long. The ends were cut back, 6 bases at V and 2 bases at J, with 14 bases in the middle. Written as DNA, the CDR3 is TGCAGTGCCCTTGGGCCCGTAACCTACGAGCAGTACTTC. It yields the protein CSALGPVTYEQYF.

This clonotype showed up just a few times. The chain carries TRBV2 and TRBJ1-1, with D unclear. V was shortened by 6 bases and J by 0 bases, with 5 bases between the two germline ends. Germline V gene data show CDR1 as SNHLY and CDR2 as FYNNEI. This CDR3 comprises 12 residues. The CDR3: CASRRLNTEAFF. The CDR3 region has the DNA TGTGCCAGCAGGAGGTTGAACACTGAAGCTTTCTTT.

At least ten counts were recorded for this clonotype. V and J are TRBV7-2 and TRBJ2-1; 8 bases fit TRBD2. The CDR3 has 16 residues. Trimming removed 5 bases from V and 9 bases from J; junction bases left unmatched: 15. Germline CDR1 reads SGHTA; CDR2 reads FQGNSA. CDR3 protein: CASSPPLGTSSREQFF. The CDR3 nucleotides read TGTGCCAGCAGCCCCCCCTTGGGGACTAGTAGCCGTGAGCAGTTCTTC.

V and J are TRBV28 and TRBJ2-1, with D tentatively TRBD2 (5 bases). CDR1 and CDR2 from the germline V gene are MDHEN and SYDVKM. The CDR3 loop spans 18 amino acids. V lost 7 bases to trimming and J lost 1 base, with 23 bases between them. The DNA for the CDR3 is TGTGCCAGCATCGGAGCCCAGAGGGAGAAAAGATCCTACAATGAGCAGTTCTTC. It translates to CASIGAQREKRSYNEQFF.

This clonotype was seen at least ten times. This chain uses TRBV28 with TRBJ1-2; D is possibly TRBD1 (5 bases). V shed 4 bases and J shed 8 bases, with 14 bases lying between them. This CDR3 contains 13 residues. The V gene's germline CDR1 is MDHEN and CDR2 SYDVKM. The CDR3: CASSSSQTEGYTF. Here the CDR3 DNA reads TGTGCCAGCAGTTCCAGTCAGACAGAGGGCTACACCTTC.

The sample holds a few counts of this clonotype. This chain uses TRBV4-3 with TRBJ1-3; no reliable D call. V dropped 0 bases and J dropped 0 bases, with 12 bases sitting between them. Germline CDR1 is LGHNA and CDR2 is YSLEER. This CDR3 comprises 17 residues. The CDR3 region has the DNA TGCGCCAGCAGCCAAGATGGACTACTACCCTCTGGAAACACCATATATTTT. Amino acids: CASSQDGLLPSGNTIYF.

This chain joins TRBV27 and TRBJ2-7, with unresolved D. The CDR3 spans 11 residues. Per the germline V gene, CDR1 is MNHEY and CDR2 is SMNVEV (reference sequence). The V gene lost 9 bases and the J gene lost 5 bases, with 11 bases spanning the gap. CDR3: CARKLLHEQYF. DNA for the CDR3: TGTGCCAGGAAATTGCTACACGAGCAGTACTTC.

There are a few counts of this clonotype. V gene TRBV20-1 combines with J gene TRBJ2-5; the D is unclear. Trimming removed 0 bases at V and 5 bases at J, with 7 bases between. Germline CDR1 DFQATT, CDR2 SNEGSKA (reference sequence). The CDR3 totals 12 residues. The chain's CDR3 is CSARDLGETQYF. CDR3 coding DNA: TGCAGTGCTAGAGATTTAGGGGAGACCCAGTACTTC.

J is TRBJ1-5 and V is TRBV10-3; 11 bases are a match to TRBD1. Germline CDR1 reads ENHRY; CDR2 reads SYGVKD. Trimming removed 8 bases from V and 3 bases from J; junction bases left unmatched: 3. This CDR3 has 14 amino acids. The CDR3 sequence: CAIGTGGNNQPQHF. CDR3 nucleotide sequence: TGTGCCATCGGGACAGGGGGGAACAATCAGCCCCAGCATTTT.

This clonotype was seen more than once but under ten times. The V and J genes are TRBV10-3 and TRBJ2-3; D may be TRBD1 (6 bases). V lost 4 bases, J lost 9 bases, and 17 bases lay in between. The CDR3 loop spans 14 amino acids. The germline gives CDR1 ENHRY, CDR2 SYGVKD. The CDR3 nucleotides are TGTGCCATCAGTGGAGACGGACAGAGTGGGACGCAGTATTTT. Translation: CAISGDGQSGTQYF.